This T cell receptor beta chain was retrieved from a study of shared clonotypes between healthy human individuals. The study's findings and limits: The small donor group covered limited genetic and exposure diversity.

V was clipped by 0 bases and J by 4 bases, with 10 bases between them. Germline assignment: CDR1 GTSNPN and CDR2 SVGIG (reference sequence). The CDR3 is 14 residues long. As regards this clone: Its specificity is unknown.

Libraries were prepared by immunoSEQ multiplex PCR; TCRdb keeps only in-frame clonotypes and omits some of them. The data show hundreds of thousands of clones, 97% seen once. Sequenced input: naive CD4+ T cells sorted from blood. Subset described: CD45RA+ positively selected. This chain links TRBV30 with TRBJ2-4, with D uncertain. The sequence came from a woman younger than 45 in good health. CDR3 amino acids: CAWSVVRIKNIQYF. CDR3 in DNA: TGTGCCTGGAGTGTTGTTAGAATAAAAAACATTCAGTACTTC.